The clone carrying this T cell receptor beta chain was counted between two and nine times. The target antigen is unknown. The data belong to a study of T cell repertoires in cytomegalovirus infection. Study-wide background: CMV infection and matching HLA type were both indicated by public TCR beta signatures.

CDR1 SGHTA and CDR2 FQGNSA come from the germline V gene. The CDR3 consists of 13 residues. Trimming removed 2 bases at V and 5 bases at J, with 7 bases between. Overall study results and limits: Ex vivo, HLA-C-restricted CMV-specific TCR beta clonotypes prevailed over the rest of the response.

TCRdb reprocessed the reads with MiXCR, giving one entry per CDR3 protein. The sample includes about 270,000 distinct CDR3 sequences, 22% of them seen just once. This material consisted of cultured PBMCs, taken from culture after CMV antigen stimulation. This chain connects TRBV7-2 to TRBJ2-1; D remains unclear. The sequence came from a human donor in good health (CMV status not recorded). Some clones in this sample may be carry-over from other donors' samples. CDR3 loop: CASSLIVDNEQFF. CDR3 coding DNA: TGTGCCAGCAGCTTAATTGTAGACAATGAGCAGTTCTTC. The full variable domain, completed using reference TRBV7-2 and TRBJ2-1, is GAGVSQSPSNKVTEKGKDVELRCDPISGHTALYWYRQSLGQGLEFLIYFQGNSAPDKSGLPSDRFSAERTGGSVSTLTIQRTQQEDSAVYLCASSLIVDNEQFFGPGTRLTVL.